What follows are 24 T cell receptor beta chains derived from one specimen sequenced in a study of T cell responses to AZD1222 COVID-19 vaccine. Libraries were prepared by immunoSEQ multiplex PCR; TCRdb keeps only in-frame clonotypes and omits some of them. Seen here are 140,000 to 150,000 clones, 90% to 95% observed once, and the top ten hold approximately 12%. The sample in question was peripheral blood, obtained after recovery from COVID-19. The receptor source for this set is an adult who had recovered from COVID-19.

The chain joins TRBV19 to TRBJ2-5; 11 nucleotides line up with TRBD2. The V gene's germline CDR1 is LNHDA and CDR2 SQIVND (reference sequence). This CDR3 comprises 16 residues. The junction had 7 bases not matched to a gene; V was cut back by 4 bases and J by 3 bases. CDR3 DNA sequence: TGTGCCAGTAGTAGGCTAGCGGGAGGTCGCAAAGAGACCCAGTACTTC. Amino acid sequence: CASSRLAGGRKETQYF. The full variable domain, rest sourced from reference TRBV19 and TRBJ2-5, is DGGITQSPKYLFRKEGQNVTLSCEQNLNHDAMYWYRQDPGQGLRLIYYSQIVNDFQKGDIAEGYSVSREKKESFPLTVTSAQKNPTAFYLCASSRLAGGRKETQYFGPGTRLLVL.

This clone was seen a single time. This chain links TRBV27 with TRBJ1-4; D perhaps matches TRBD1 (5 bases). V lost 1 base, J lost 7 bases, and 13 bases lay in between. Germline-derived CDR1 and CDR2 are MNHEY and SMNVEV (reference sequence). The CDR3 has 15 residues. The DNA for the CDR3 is TGTGCCAGCAGTTTATTCGCAGGGCAGAGTGAAAAACTGTTTTTT. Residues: CASSLFAGQSEKLFF.

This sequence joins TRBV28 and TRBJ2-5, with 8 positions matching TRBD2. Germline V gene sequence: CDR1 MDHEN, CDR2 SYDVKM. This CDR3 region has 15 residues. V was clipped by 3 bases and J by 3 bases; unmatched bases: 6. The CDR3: CASSFYGRAKETQYF. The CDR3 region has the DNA TGTGCCAGCAGTTTCTACGGGAGGGCCAAAGAGACCCAGTACTTC.

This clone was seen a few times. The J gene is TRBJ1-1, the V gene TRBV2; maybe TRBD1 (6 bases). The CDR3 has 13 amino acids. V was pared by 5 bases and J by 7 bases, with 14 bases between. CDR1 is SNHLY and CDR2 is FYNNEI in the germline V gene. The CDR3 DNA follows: TGTGCCAGCAGTAACCGACCCAGGGGTGAAGCTTTCTTT. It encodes CASSNRPRGEAFF.

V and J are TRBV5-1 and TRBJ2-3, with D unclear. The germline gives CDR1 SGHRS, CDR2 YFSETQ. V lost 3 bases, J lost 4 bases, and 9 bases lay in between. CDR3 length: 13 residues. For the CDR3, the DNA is TGCGCCAGCAGCTCCTTTGTTGCAGATACGCAGTATTTT. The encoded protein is CASSSFVADTQYF.

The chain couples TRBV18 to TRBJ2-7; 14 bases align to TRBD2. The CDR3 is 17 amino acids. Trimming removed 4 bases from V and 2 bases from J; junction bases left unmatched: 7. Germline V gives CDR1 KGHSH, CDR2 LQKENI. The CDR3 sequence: CASSLGLAGGLAYEQYF. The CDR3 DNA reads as TGTGCCAGCTCACTCGGACTAGCGGGAGGTCTAGCCTACGAGCAGTACTTC.

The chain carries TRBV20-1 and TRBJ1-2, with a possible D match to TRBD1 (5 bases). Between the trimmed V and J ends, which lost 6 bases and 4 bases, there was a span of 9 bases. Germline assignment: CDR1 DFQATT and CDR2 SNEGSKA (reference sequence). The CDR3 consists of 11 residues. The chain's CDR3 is CSAATVYGYTF. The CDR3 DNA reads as TGCAGTGCCGCGACAGTCTATGGCTACACCTTC.

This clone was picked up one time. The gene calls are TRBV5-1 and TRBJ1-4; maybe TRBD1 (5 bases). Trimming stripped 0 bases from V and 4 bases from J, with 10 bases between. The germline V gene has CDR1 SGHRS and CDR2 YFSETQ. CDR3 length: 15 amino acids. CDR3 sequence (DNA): TGCGCCAGCAGCTTGGCCGCAGGGAGTAATGAAAAACTGTTTTTT. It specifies CASSLAAGSNEKLFF.

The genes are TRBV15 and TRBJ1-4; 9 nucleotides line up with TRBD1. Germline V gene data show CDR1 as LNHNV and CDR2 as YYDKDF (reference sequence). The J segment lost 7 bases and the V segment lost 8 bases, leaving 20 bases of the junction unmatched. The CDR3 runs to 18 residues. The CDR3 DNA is TGTGCCACCTGCCGAACGGGACAGGGAGTGGGGACCCCTGAAAAACTGTTTTTT. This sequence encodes CATCRTGQGVGTPEKLFF.

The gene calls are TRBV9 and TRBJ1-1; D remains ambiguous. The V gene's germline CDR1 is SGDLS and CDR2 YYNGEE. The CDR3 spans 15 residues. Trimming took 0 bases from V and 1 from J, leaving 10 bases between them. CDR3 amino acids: CASSVATAGNTEAFF. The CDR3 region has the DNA TGTGCCAGCAGCGTAGCTACGGCGGGGAACACTGAAGCTTTCTTT.

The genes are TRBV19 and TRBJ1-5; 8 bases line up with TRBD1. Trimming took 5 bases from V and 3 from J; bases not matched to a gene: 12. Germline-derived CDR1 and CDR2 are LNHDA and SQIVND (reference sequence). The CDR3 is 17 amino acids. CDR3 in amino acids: CASSESRGLFPNQPQHF. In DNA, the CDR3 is TGTGCCAGTAGTGAGTCCAGGGGGCTTTTCCCCAATCAGCCCCAGCATTTT.

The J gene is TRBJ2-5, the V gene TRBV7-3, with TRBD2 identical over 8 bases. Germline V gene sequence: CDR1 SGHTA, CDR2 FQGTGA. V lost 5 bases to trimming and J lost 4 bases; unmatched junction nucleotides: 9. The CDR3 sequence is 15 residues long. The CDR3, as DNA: TGTGCCAGCAGCCTCAGCGGGAGAGGGGTAGAGACCCAGTACTTC. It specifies CASSLSGRGVETQYF. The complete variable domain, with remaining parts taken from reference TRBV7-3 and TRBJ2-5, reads GAGVSQTPSNKVTEKGKYVELRCDPISGHTALYWYRQSLGQGPEFLIYFQGTGAADDSGLPNDRFFAVRPEGSVSTLKIQRTERGDSAVYLCASSLSGRGVETQYFGPGTRLLVL.

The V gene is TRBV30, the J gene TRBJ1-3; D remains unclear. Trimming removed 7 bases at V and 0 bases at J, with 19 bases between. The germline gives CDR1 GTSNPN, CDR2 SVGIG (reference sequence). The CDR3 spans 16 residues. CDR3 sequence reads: CAYSFEAVASGNTIYF. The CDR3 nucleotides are TGTGCCTATTCATTCGAGGCTGTGGCCTCTGGAAACACCATATATTTT.

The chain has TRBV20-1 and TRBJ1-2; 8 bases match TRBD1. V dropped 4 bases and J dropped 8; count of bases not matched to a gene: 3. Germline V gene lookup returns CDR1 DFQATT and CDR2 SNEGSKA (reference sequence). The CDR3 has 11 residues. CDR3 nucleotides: TGCAGTGCTACGGACAGGGTGGGCTACACCTTC. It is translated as CSATDRVGYTF.

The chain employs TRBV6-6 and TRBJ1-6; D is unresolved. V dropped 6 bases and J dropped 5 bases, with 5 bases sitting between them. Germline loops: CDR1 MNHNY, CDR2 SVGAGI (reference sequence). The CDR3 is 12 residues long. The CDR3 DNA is TGTGCCAGCAGCCTAAATAATTCACCCCTCCACTTT. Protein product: CASSLNNSPLHF.

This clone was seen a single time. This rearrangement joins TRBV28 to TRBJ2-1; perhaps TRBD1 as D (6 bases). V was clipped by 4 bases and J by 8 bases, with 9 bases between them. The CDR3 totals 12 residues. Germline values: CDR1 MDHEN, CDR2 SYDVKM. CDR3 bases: TGTGCCAGCAGTTGGGGGCGGGATGAGCAGTTCTTC. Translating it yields CASSWGRDEQFF.

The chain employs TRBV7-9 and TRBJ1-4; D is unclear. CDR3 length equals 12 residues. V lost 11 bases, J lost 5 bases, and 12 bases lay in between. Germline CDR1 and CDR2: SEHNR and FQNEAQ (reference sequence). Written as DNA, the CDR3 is TGTGCCGGACGATTTGGAAATGAAAAACTGTTTTTT. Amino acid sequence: CAGRFGNEKLFF.

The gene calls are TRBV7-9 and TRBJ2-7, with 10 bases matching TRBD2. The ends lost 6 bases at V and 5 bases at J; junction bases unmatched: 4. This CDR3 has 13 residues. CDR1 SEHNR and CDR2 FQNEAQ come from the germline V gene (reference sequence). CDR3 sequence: CASRASGSNEQYF. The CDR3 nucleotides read TGTGCCAGCAGAGCTAGCGGGAGTAACGAGCAGTACTTC.

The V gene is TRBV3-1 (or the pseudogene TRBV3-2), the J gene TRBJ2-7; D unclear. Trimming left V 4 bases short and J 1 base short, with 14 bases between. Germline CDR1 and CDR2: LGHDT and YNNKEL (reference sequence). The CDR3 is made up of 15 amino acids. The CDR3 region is CASSRAKGLSYEQYF. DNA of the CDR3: TGTGCCAGCAGCCGAGCCAAGGGTTTATCCTACGAGCAGTACTTC.

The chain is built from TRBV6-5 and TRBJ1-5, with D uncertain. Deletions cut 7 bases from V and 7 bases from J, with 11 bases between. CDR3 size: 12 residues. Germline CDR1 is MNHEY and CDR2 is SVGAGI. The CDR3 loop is CASNPTRQPQHF. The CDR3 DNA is TGTGCCAGCAATCCGACTAGACAGCCCCAGCATTTT.

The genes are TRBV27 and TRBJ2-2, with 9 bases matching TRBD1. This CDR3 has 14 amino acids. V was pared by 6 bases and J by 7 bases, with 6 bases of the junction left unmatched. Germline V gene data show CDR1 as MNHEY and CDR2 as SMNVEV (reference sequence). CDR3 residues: CASSWGQGHGELFF. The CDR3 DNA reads TGTGCCAGCAGCTGGGGACAGGGCCACGGGGAGCTGTTTTTT.

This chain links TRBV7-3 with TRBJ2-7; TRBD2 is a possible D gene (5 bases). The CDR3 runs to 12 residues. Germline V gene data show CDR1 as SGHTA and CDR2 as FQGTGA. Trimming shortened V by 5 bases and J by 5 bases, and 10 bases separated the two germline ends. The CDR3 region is CASSTGSHEQYF. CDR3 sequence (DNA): TGTGCCAGCAGCACGGGATCACACGAGCAGTACTTC.

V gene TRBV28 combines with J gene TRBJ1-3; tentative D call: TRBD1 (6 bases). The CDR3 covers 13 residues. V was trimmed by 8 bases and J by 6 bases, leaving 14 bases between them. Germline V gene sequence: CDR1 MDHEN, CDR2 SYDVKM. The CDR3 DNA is TGTGCCAGCCGGGGGCCCCCGGCAAACACCATATATTTT. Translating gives CASRGPPANTIYF.

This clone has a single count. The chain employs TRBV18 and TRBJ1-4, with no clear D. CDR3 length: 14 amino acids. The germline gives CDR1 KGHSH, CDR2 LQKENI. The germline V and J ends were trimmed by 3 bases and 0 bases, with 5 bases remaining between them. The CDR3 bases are TGTGCCAGCTCACCTTTACCAACTAATGAAAAACTGTTTTTT. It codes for CASSPLPTNEKLFF.